This T cell receptor (beta chain) was sequenced in a study of T cell changes during pregnancy in multiple sclerosis. V shed 3 bases and J 7 bases; nucleotides not matched to a gene: 10. The CDR3 runs to 16 residues. Looked up from germline, CDR1 is MNHNS and CDR2 is SASEGT. TCRdb's table, derived via immunoSEQ multiplex PCR, lists solely in-frame clones and lacks some. The data hold about 8,500 clones, with 70% to 90% observed a single time. Sequences were derived from CD8+ T cells from peripheral blood mononuclear cells, sampled in the first trimester of pregnancy. The receptor comes from a female donor in good health, enrolled as a control in a pregnancy study. The chain carries TRBV6-1 and TRBJ1-2, with TRBD1 matching 11 bases. Written as DNA, the CDR3 is TGTGCCAGCAGTGATCCCCCGGACAGGGGGCTTAGTGGCTACACCTTC. It specifies CASSDPPDRGLSGYTF.